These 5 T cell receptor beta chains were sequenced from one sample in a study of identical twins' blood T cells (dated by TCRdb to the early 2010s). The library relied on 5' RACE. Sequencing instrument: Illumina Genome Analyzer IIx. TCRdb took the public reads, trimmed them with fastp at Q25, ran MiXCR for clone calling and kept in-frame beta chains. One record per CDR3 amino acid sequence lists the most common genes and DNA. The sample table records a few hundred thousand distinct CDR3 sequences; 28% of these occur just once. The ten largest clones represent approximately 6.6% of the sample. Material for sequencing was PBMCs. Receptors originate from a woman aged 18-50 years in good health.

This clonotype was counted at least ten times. Here the CDR3 reads CASSEDVGTEAFF. The CDR3 DNA sequence: TGTGCCAGCAGTGAAGACGTGGGCACTGAAGCTTTCTTT. V gene TRBV2 combines with J gene TRBJ1-1; the D is unclear. The CDR3 extends over 13 amino acids. CDR1 SNHLY and CDR2 FYNNEI come from the germline V gene. The germline V and J ends were trimmed by 1 base and 4 bases, with 7 bases remaining between them. The variable domain in full, completed from reference TRBV2 and TRBJ1-1, reads EPEVTQTPSHQVTQMGQEVILRCVPISNHLYFYWYRQILGQKVEFLVSFYNNEISEKSEIFDDQFSVERPDGSNFTLKIRSTKLEDSAMYFCASSEDVGTEAFFGQGTRLTVV.

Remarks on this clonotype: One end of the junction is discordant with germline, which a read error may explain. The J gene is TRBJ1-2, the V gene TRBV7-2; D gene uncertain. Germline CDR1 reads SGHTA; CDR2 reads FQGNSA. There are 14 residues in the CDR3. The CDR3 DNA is TGCGCCAGCAGCTTAGCGGAGACCCTCTATGGCTACACCTTC. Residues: CASSLAETLYGYTF.

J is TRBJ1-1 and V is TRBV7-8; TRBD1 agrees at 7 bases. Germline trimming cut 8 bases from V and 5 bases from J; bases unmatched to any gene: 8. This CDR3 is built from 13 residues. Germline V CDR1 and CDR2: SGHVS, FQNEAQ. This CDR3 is CASSLTGWTEAFF. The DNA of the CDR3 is TGTGCCAGCTCCCTGACAGGGTGGACTGAAGCTTTCTTT.

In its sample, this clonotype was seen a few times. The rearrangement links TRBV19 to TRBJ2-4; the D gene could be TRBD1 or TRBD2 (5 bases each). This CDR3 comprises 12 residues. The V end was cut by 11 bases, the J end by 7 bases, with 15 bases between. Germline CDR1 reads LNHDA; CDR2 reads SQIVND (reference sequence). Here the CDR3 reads CALRGSNNIQYF. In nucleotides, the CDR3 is TGTGCCCTCCGGGGCAGTAACAACATTCAGTACTTC.

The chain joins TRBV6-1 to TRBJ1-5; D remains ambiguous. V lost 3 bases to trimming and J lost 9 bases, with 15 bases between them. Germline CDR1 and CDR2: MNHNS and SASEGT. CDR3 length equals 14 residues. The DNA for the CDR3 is TGTGCCAGCAGTGACCAGACGGGTTCAAGGCCCCAGCATTTT. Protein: CASSDQTGSRPQHF.